This T cell receptor (beta chain) was sequenced during a study of T cell repertoires in cytomegalovirus infection. TCRdb reanalysed the reads using MiXCR and keeps one entry per CDR3 protein. The sample has under 850,000 distinct CDR3 sequences, less than 40% seen once; the top ten hold 2.8%. The CDR3 contains 14 residues. CDR1 is SGHAT and CDR2 is FQNNGV in the germline V gene. With 5 bases removed from V and 3 bases from J, the gap between germline ends came to 11 bases. This clonotype has just a few counts. The receptor comes from a human donor in good health (CMV status not recorded). Some clones in this sample may be carry-over from other donors' samples. The specimen was PBMCs. This rearrangement joins TRBV11-2 to TRBJ1-5; TRBD1 might be the D (6 bases). CDR3: CASSHAGANQPQHF. The CDR3 DNA is TGTGCCAGCAGCCATGCAGGGGCCAATCAGCCCCAGCATTTT.